Below, 30 T cell receptor beta chains from the same sample are listed, as sequenced in a study of cytomegalovirus exposure and HLA in healthy donors. The study ran its PCR with 60 Vbeta and 13 Jbeta primers. Data came from immunoSEQ multiplex PCR; TCRdb stores just in-frame clones and leaves some out. The sample table sets out about 84,000 clones. The sample was PBMCs. These receptors originate from a man in his forties or fifties in good health and CMV-seronegative.

The V call is TRBV6-4, the J call TRBJ1-1; 8 nucleotides line up with TRBD1. Trimming at V came to 8 bases and at J to 2 bases, leaving 10 bases not matched to a gene. In germline, CDR1 is MRHNA, CDR2 SNTAGT. The length of the CDR3 is 15 residues. The CDR3 is CASWNRTGRNTEAFF. Here the CDR3 DNA reads TGTGCCAGCTGGAACCGGACAGGGCGCAACACTGAAGCTTTCTTT.

The V gene is TRBV7-2, the J gene TRBJ2-3; 12 positions agree with TRBD2. The junction had 4 bases not matched to a gene; V was cut back by 5 bases and J by 4 bases. The CDR3 has 15 amino acids. The germline V gene has CDR1 SGHTA and CDR2 FQGNSA. The CDR3 nucleotides are TGTGCCAGCAGCCCGCTAGCGGGGGGGTCAGATACGCAGTATTTT. It is translated as CASSPLAGGSDTQYF. Filled out from reference TRBV7-2 and TRBJ2-3, the complete variable domain reads GAGVSQSPSNKVTEKGKDVELRCDPISGHTALYWYRQSLGQGLEFLIYFQGNSAPDKSGLPSDRFSAERTGGSVSTLTIQRTQQEDSAVYLCASSPLAGGSDTQYFGPGTRLTVL.

The J gene is TRBJ1-5, the V gene TRBV2; 8 positions agree with TRBD1. The CDR3 runs to 14 residues. With V trimmed by 6 bases and J by 4 bases, 5 bases remained unmatched. From germline, CDR1 is SNHLY and CDR2 FYNNEI. The CDR3 reads CASSTTGANQPQHF. CDR3 sequence (DNA): TGTGCCAGCAGCACGACAGGGGCAAATCAGCCCCAGCATTTT.

The chain employs TRBV29-1 and TRBJ2-5; D possibly corresponds to TRBD1 (5 bases). The germline gives CDR1 SQVTM, CDR2 ANQGSEA. This CDR3 has 12 amino acids. The V gene lost 7 bases and the J gene lost 4 bases, with 13 bases spanning the gap. Here the CDR3 DNA reads TGCAGCGGGACGACAGTAGGAGAGACCCAGTACTTC. It yields the protein CSGTTVGETQYF. Based on the CDR3 plus reference TRBV29-1 and TRBJ2-5, the full variable domain is SAVISQKPSRDICQRGTSLTIQCQVDSQVTMMFWYRQQPGQSLTLIATANQGSEATYESGFVIDKFPISRPNLTFSTLTVSNMSPEDSSIYLCSGTTVGETQYFGPGTRLLVL.

The chain has TRBV30 and TRBJ1-2; perhaps TRBD1 as D (6 bases). V was pared by 4 bases and J by 4 bases, with 10 bases between. The CDR3 loop spans 12 amino acids. Germline values: CDR1 GTSNPN, CDR2 SVGIG (reference sequence). The CDR3 sequence: CAWNRDTYGYTF. The DNA of the CDR3 is TGTGCCTGGAACAGGGATACCTATGGCTACACCTTC.

The chain is built from TRBV19 and TRBJ1-2; unclear D gene. The CDR3 covers 14 residues. The V end was cut by 7 bases, the J end by 4 bases, with 16 bases between. Germline loops: CDR1 LNHDA, CDR2 SQIVND (reference sequence). The CDR3: CASIMTGGLYGYTF. DNA for the CDR3: TGTGCCAGTATCATGACCGGCGGACTCTATGGCTACACCTTC.

The rearrangement links TRBV10-3 to TRBJ1-5; D unresolved. The CDR3 runs 14 residues. V was trimmed by 1 base and J by 7 bases, leaving 11 bases between them. The germline gives CDR1 ENHRY, CDR2 SYGVKD. The CDR3 DNA is TGTGCCATCAGTGAGTTCGGGGTGGGGCAGCCCCAGCATTTT. Amino acid sequence: CAISEFGVGQPQHF.

The gene calls are TRBV28 and TRBJ1-2; 8 bases align to TRBD1. The length of the CDR3 is 15 residues. V was pared by 7 bases and J by 4 bases, with 11 bases of the junction left unmatched. Looked up from germline, CDR1 is MDHEN and CDR2 is SYDVKM. The CDR3 coding sequence is TGTGCCAGCACGAGGTCCGGGACAGGCCTCTATGGCTACACCTTC. Residues: CASTRSGTGLYGYTF.

The chain combines TRBV19 with TRBJ2-7, with 9 bases fitting TRBD1. The trim removed 6 bases at V and 5 bases at J, leaving 8 bases unmatched. The V gene's germline CDR1 is LNHDA and CDR2 SQIVND (reference sequence). CDR3 length: 14 amino acids. CDR3 DNA sequence: TGTGCCAGTAGAGAGGGGGGACAGGGAAACGAGCAGTACTTC. Protein: CASREGGQGNEQYF.

This chain links TRBV19 with TRBJ1-2; a possible D gene is TRBD1 (5 bases). The CDR3 is 15 residues long. V lost 0 bases, J lost 8 bases, and 16 bases lay in between. CDR1 and CDR2 from the germline V gene are LNHDA and SQIVND (reference sequence). CDR3: CASSIELTGVDGYTF. CDR3 coding DNA: TGTGCCAGTAGTATAGAGCTTACGGGGGTCGACGGCTACACCTTC.

The rearrangement links TRBV28 to TRBJ2-5; TRBD1 matches at 7 bases. This CDR3 comprises 15 residues. In germline, CDR1 is MDHEN, CDR2 SYDVKM. J lost 1 base, V lost 6 bases, and 8 bases had no gene match. Here the CDR3 DNA reads TGTGCCAGCAGCCCGGGACAGATTTTCCAAGAGACCCAGTACTTC. Translating gives CASSPGQIFQETQYF.

This sequence joins TRBV7-2 and TRBJ2-2; a possible D gene is TRBD1 (5 bases). The length of the CDR3 is 14 residues. The germline CDR1 and CDR2 sequences are SGHTA and FQGNSA. V lost 3 bases, J lost 2 bases, and 7 bases lay in between. CDR3 sequence: CASSFWGNTGELFF. CDR3 DNA: TGTGCCAGCAGCTTTTGGGGCAACACCGGGGAGCTGTTTTTT.

The rearrangement joins TRBV9 to TRBJ2-5; TRBD1 aligns across 9 bases. The CDR3 has 14 amino acids. Germline values: CDR1 SGDLS, CDR2 YYNGEE. J lost 5 bases, V lost 2 bases, and 4 bases had no gene match. For the CDR3, the DNA is TGTGCCAGCAGCGTCGGGACAGGGTGGGAGACCCAGTACTTC. Encoded protein: CASSVGTGWETQYF.

The V call is TRBV7-8, the J call TRBJ2-5; possibly TRBD1 for D (5 bases). The germline gives CDR1 SGHVS, CDR2 FQNEAQ. With 3 bases removed from V and 2 bases from J, the gap between germline ends came to 10 bases. The CDR3 covers 14 residues. The CDR3 DNA is TGTGCCAGCAGCTTCCGACAGATGCAAGAGACCCAGTACTTC. This translates into CASSFRQMQETQYF.

This chain uses TRBV7-8 with TRBJ2-3; the D is unclear. Trimming left V 1 base short and J 3 bases short, with 11 bases between. CDR3 size: 15 residues. Germline-derived CDR1 and CDR2 are SGHVS and FQNEAQ. The CDR3 is CASSLGNSPTDTQYF. As DNA, the CDR3 is TGTGCCAGCAGCTTAGGCAACTCCCCGACAGATACGCAGTATTTT.

J is TRBJ2-4 and V is TRBV7-9; D is possibly TRBD2 (5 bases). The germline V gene encodes CDR1 SEHNR and CDR2 FQNEAQ (reference sequence). This CDR3 region has 13 residues. V was trimmed by 5 bases and J by 8 bases, leaving 13 bases between them. The DNA of the CDR3 is TGTGCCAGCAGCCATGGACCCGGGGACATTCAGTACTTC. It specifies CASSHGPGDIQYF.

This sequence joins TRBV18 and TRBJ1-2; 7 bases match TRBD1. V lost 6 bases, J lost 3 bases, and 10 bases stayed unmatched. Germline assignment: CDR1 KGHSH and CDR2 LQKENI. The CDR3 has 15 residues. As DNA, the CDR3 is TGTGCCAGCTCCCCCCCTAGCAGGGGGGACTATGGCTACACCTTC. Its protein is CASSPPSRGDYGYTF.

The J gene is TRBJ2-3, the V gene TRBV7-9, with TRBD1 as a possible D gene (7 bases). Germline V CDR1 and CDR2: SEHNR, FQNEAQ (reference sequence). V was cut by 8 bases and J by 3 bases, with 12 bases left in between. CDR3 length: 13 amino acids. The chain's CDR3 is CASARGETDTQYF. DNA for the CDR3: TGTGCCAGCGCCAGGGGGGAAACAGATACGCAGTATTTT.

This chain links TRBV27 with TRBJ1-2, with 7 bases lining up with TRBD1. Looked up from germline, CDR1 is MNHEY and CDR2 is SMNVEV (reference sequence). V was clipped by 5 bases and J by 1 base; unmatched bases: 7. The CDR3 totals 15 residues. CDR3 amino acids: CASSPGTAINYGYTF. In DNA, the CDR3 is TGTGCCAGCAGTCCCGGGACAGCTATTAACTATGGCTACACCTTC.

The chain links TRBV28 to TRBJ2-1, with TRBD2 matching 11 bases. Germline trimming cut 4 bases from V and 4 bases from J; bases unmatched to any gene: 3. The CDR3 loop spans 15 amino acids. The germline V gene encodes CDR1 MDHEN and CDR2 SYDVKM. This CDR3 reads CASSSLAGAYNEQFF. The DNA of the CDR3 is TGTGCCAGCAGTTCACTAGCGGGGGCGTACAATGAGCAGTTCTTC.

V usage is TRBV7-9 and J usage is TRBJ2-5; 8 nucleotides line up with TRBD1. Trimming took 4 bases from V and 5 from J; bases not matched to a gene: 6. The germline V gene has CDR1 SEHNR and CDR2 FQNEAQ (reference sequence). The CDR3 loop spans 14 amino acids. CDR3: CASSYGQGEETQYF. The CDR3 DNA reads TGTGCCAGCAGCTACGGACAGGGTGAGGAGACCCAGTACTTC.

V and J are TRBV5-1 and TRBJ2-3, with a possible D match to TRBD1 (8 bases). V was shortened by 5 bases and J by 1 base, with 14 bases between the two germline ends. Germline CDR1 is SGHRS and CDR2 is YFSETQ. The CDR3 is made up of 15 amino acids. The DNA for the CDR3 is TGCGCCAGCAGAGAAACAGGGGGGGGCACAGATACGCAGTATTTT. Its protein product is CASRETGGGTDTQYF.

The V call is TRBV7-3, the J call TRBJ1-2, with 7 bases that match TRBD1. Germline CDR1 SGHTA, CDR2 FQGTGA. The V and J ends lost 5 bases and 8 bases, in that order; junction bases with no gene match: 8. The CDR3 consists of 13 residues. The CDR3 region is CASSPRTGRGYTF. In DNA form, the CDR3 reads TGTGCCAGCAGCCCAAGGACAGGTCGGGGCTACACCTTC. Combining the CDR3 with reference TRBV7-3 and TRBJ1-2 gives the whole variable domain GAGVSQTPSNKVTEKGKYVELRCDPISGHTALYWYRQSLGQGPEFLIYFQGTGAADDSGLPNDRFFAVRPEGSVSTLKIQRTERGDSAVYLCASSPRTGRGYTFGSGTRLTVV.

V is TRBV4-1 and J is TRBJ2-1; D perhaps matches TRBD2 (7 bases). This CDR3 has 16 amino acids. The V gene's germline CDR1 is MGHRA and CDR2 YSYEKL. Trimming removed 5 bases from V and 6 bases from J, with 20 bases in between. The CDR3 here is CASSEQGGGRINEQFF. In DNA, the CDR3 is TGCGCCAGCAGCGAGCAAGGGGGGGGGCGCATCAATGAGCAGTTCTTC.

The chain carries TRBV9 and TRBJ2-3; 7 bases are shared with TRBD2. This CDR3 region has 14 residues. J was trimmed by 4 bases and V by 2 bases; bases with no gene match: 4. CDR1 is SGDLS and CDR2 is YYNGEE in the germline V gene. The CDR3 sequence: CASSVRLAADTQYF. The CDR3 DNA is TGTGCCAGCAGCGTCCGGCTAGCGGCAGATACGCAGTATTTT.

The rearrangement uses TRBV9 and TRBJ1-3; 7 bases line up with TRBD1. The V segment lost 3 bases and the J segment 2 bases; nucleotides outside the gene matches: 5. Per germline, CDR1 SGDLS and CDR2 YYNGEE. The CDR3 covers 15 residues. CDR3 DNA sequence: TGTGCCAGCAGCGGACAGGGTTCCCCTGGAAACACCATATATTTT. It encodes CASSGQGSPGNTIYF.

The gene calls are TRBV7-6 and TRBJ1-5; a weak D match, TRBD1 (5 bases). The CDR3 is made up of 17 amino acids. From germline, CDR1 is SGHVS and CDR2 FNYEAQ. Trimming took off 4 bases at V and 6 bases at J, with 22 bases between the two ends. The CDR3: CASSSNRIPGPSQPQHF. The DNA for the CDR3 is TGTGCCAGCAGCTCTAATCGTATACCAGGGCCCAGTCAGCCCCAGCATTTT.

This chain connects TRBV9 to TRBJ2-4; D gene unclear. Per germline, CDR1 SGDLS and CDR2 YYNGEE. The CDR3 is made up of 13 amino acids. Trimming stripped 3 bases from V and 0 bases from J, with 4 bases between. In DNA form, the CDR3 reads TGTGCCAGCAGCGGACTAGCCAAAAACATTCAGTACTTC. Amino acid sequence: CASSGLAKNIQYF.

The gene calls are TRBV5-5 and TRBJ2-3; D is perhaps TRBD1 (6 bases). Trimming removed 7 bases at V and 3 bases at J, with 15 bases between. The CDR3 covers 14 residues. Per the germline V gene, CDR1 is SGHKS and CDR2 is YYEKEE (reference sequence). CDR3 coding DNA: TGTGCCAGCTCCCGGGACACAAGGACAGATACGCAGTATTTT. Its translation is CASSRDTRTDTQYF.

This chain connects TRBV28 to TRBJ1-1, with D possibly matching TRBD1 (6 bases). CDR1 is MDHEN and CDR2 is SYDVKM in the germline V gene. The CDR3 runs 16 residues. The V end was cut by 7 bases, the J end by 3 bases, with 21 bases between. In DNA, the CDR3 is TGTGCCAGCACCCTCCTCCCCAGGGGATTGTACACTGAAGCTTTCTTT. As protein: CASTLLPRGLYTEAFF.